Listed below are T cell receptor beta chains from one sample, sequenced in a study of blood T cell repertoires in COVID-19. Clones were sequenced by immunoSEQ multiplex PCR, and TCRdb holds only the in-frame ones, with some missing. The sample yields about 470,000 clones, about nine tenths seen once. The specimen was PBMCs or T cells enriched from blood (not recorded which). The source is a young woman who had recovered from COVID-19. Each CDR3 is given with its conserved first and last residue. The order of the fields is V gene, clone size, D gene, J gene, CDR3 DNA, CDR3 protein. D genes are given only for firm matches. The listing skips clone size in some rows; elsewhere it reads once, few, many or a size class.

V: TRBV3-1/TRBV3-2; size: once; D: -; J: TRBJ1-4; DNA: TGTGCCAGCAGCCAATTCCCGGGGATGGCTAATGAAAAACTGTTTTTT; CDR3: CASSQFPGMANEKLFF
V: TRBV2; size: -; D: -; J: TRBJ1-3; DNA: TGTGCCAGCCGCGATAGGGGGACACTGGGAAACACCATATATTTT; CDR3: CASRDRGTLGNTIYF
V: TRBV20-1; size: once; D: -; J: TRBJ2-3; DNA: TGCAGTGCTAGCTCCGATACGCAGTATTTT; CDR3: CSASSDTQYF
V: TRBV27; size: -; D: -; J: TRBJ1-5; DNA: TGTGCCAGCAGTTACAGGGTGGGCAATCAGCCCCAGCATTTT; CDR3: CASSYRVGNQPQHF
V: TRBV28; size: -; D: -; J: TRBJ2-5; DNA: TGTGCCAGCAGTCCAACCCCGGGTGTAACGTACTTC; CDR3: CASSPTPGVTYF
V: TRBV19; size: -; D: -; J: TRBJ1-1; DNA: TGTGCCAGTAGTATAGGGGGAGTAAGGACTGAAGCTTTCTTT; CDR3: CASSIGGVRTEAFF
V: TRBV6-5; size: -; D: -; J: TRBJ1-1; DNA: TGTGCCAGCAGCCTAATGACAGGAGCCTTCACTGAAGCTTTCTTT; CDR3: CASSLMTGAFTEAFF
V: TRBV4-1; size: -; D: TRBD1; J: TRBJ1-2; DNA: TGCGCCAGCAGCCAAGGGACCCCCGACCGGACAGGGTACTATGGCTACACCTTC; CDR3: CASSQGTPDRTGYYGYTF
V: TRBV19; size: -; D: -; J: TRBJ1-2; DNA: TGTGCCAGTAGGGCAGGGCAACTCCATGGCTACACCTTC; CDR3: CASRAGQLHGYTF
V: TRBV20-1; size: -; D: -; J: TRBJ1-1; DNA: TGCAGTGCTAGAGTTGGAAGGGGAGCTTTCTTT; CDR3: CSARVGRGAFF
V: TRBV2; size: -; D: -; J: TRBJ1-2; DNA: TGTGCCAGCAGACTGGGCGGAGGGGGGGACGGCTACACCTTC; CDR3: CASRLGGGGDGYTF
V: TRBV5-1; size: -; D: -; J: TRBJ1-6; DNA: TGCGCCAGCAGCGGGACACAGGGAAATTCACCCCTCCACTTT; CDR3: CASSGTQGNSPLHF
V: TRBV9; size: -; D: -; J: TRBJ1-3; DNA: TGTGCCAGCAGCGTAGACAGCTCTGGAAACACCATATATTTT; CDR3: CASSVDSSGNTIYF
V: TRBV4-1; size: -; D: -; J: TRBJ1-5; DNA: TGCGCCAGCAGCCCAGCCTGGGAGTTTAATCAGCCCCAGCATTTT; CDR3: CASSPAWEFNQPQHF
V: TRBV25-1; size: few; D: -; J: TRBJ1-6; DNA: TGTGCCAGCAGTCAAGGGGGTTCGGATTCACCCCTCCACTTT; CDR3: CASSQGGSDSPLHF
V: TRBV9; size: -; D: -; J: TRBJ1-1; DNA: TGTGCCAGCAGCACCGAGACAGGACCCACTGAAGCTTTCTTT; CDR3: CASSTETGPTEAFF
V: TRBV12-3/TRBV12-4; size: few; D: -; J: TRBJ1-2; DNA: TGTGCCAGCAGTCCAGGGCTACGAGGCTACACCTTC; CDR3: CASSPGLRGYTF
V: TRBV5-1; size: once; D: TRBD1; J: TRBJ2-4; DNA: TGCGCCAGCAGCTCCCCCGACAGGGGGGCCAAAAACATTCAGTACTTC; CDR3: CASSSPDRGAKNIQYF
V: TRBV19; size: -; D: -; J: TRBJ1-5; DNA: TGTGCCAGTAAGGGAGAGGGAGCGGTTCAGCCCCAGCATTTT; CDR3: CASKGEGAVQPQHF
V: TRBV24-1; size: few; D: -; J: TRBJ1-2; DNA: TGTGCCACCAGTGATCTCAGGGGTGGCTACACCTTC; CDR3: CATSDLRGGYTF
V: TRBV5-4; size: -; D: -; J: TRBJ1-3; DNA: TGTGCCAGCAGCTTCGGTGTCGAAAGAGGAAACACCATATATTTT; CDR3: CASSFGVERGNTIYF
V: TRBV7-9; size: few; D: -; J: TRBJ1-1; DNA: TGTGCCAGCAGCTCCTGGCAAAGGGGAATGGTCACTGAAGCTTTCTTT; CDR3: CASSSWQRGMVTEAFF
V: TRBV5-6; size: -; D: -; J: TRBJ1-2; DNA: TGTGCCAGCAGCCGAGTTGACAGCCCTTCCCGTGGCTACACCTTC; CDR3: CASSRVDSPSRGYTF
V: TRBV5-1; size: -; D: TRBD1; J: TRBJ2-7; DNA: TGCGCCAGCAGCACCCAGGGGGATCGGTACGAGCAGTACTTC; CDR3: CASSTQGDRYEQYF
V: TRBV4-1; size: -; D: -; J: TRBJ2-7; DNA: TGCGCCAGCAGCCCCGCGGCCGGGGATAGTTACGAGCAGTACTTC; CDR3: CASSPAAGDSYEQYF
V: TRBV29-1; size: -; D: TRBD1; J: TRBJ1-2; DNA: TGCAGCGTTGGGGGACAGGAGGGCGGCTACACCTTC; CDR3: CSVGGQEGGYTF
V: TRBV7-2; size: once; D: TRBD2; J: TRBJ2-1; DNA: TGTGCCAGCAGGGCCCCGGGGGGGCCTCTCAATGAGCAGTTCTTC; CDR3: CASRAPGGPLNEQFF
V: TRBV15; size: -; D: -; J: TRBJ1-5; DNA: TGTGCCACCAGCAGAGATAAAGGGGAAAGCAATCAGCCCCAGCATTTT; CDR3: CATSRDKGESNQPQHF
V: TRBV30; size: -; D: TRBD2; J: TRBJ2-5; DNA: TGTGCCTGGACCTCTGGACTAGCCCCCCAAGAGACCCAGTACTTC; CDR3: CAWTSGLAPQETQYF
V: TRBV10-1; size: -; D: -; J: TRBJ1-1; DNA: TGCGCCAGGCGCGTGGCAGGGATTGAAGCTTTCTTT; CDR3: CARRVAGIEAFF
V: TRBV10-3; size: -; D: TRBD2; J: TRBJ2-3; DNA: TGTGCCATCAGTTTAGGCGGGGGGGCCGGGGATACGCAGTATTTT; CDR3: CAISLGGGAGDTQYF
V: TRBV5-5; size: -; D: -; J: TRBJ1-3; DNA: TGTGCCAGCAGCGGGGGAGCGGGGGTAGGAAACACCATATATTTT; CDR3: CASSGGAGVGNTIYF
V: TRBV5-4; size: -; D: -; J: TRBJ1-2; DNA: TGTGCCAGCAGCTTGGGGGAGGGGCGAAACTATGGCTACACCTTC; CDR3: CASSLGEGRNYGYTF
V: TRBV7-2; size: -; D: -; J: TRBJ1-1; DNA: TGTGCCAGCAGCCCAACCTCCGGGGGAGTGGCGAACACTGAAGCTTTCTTT; CDR3: CASSPTSGGVANTEAFF
V: TRBV2; size: -; D: -; J: TRBJ1-4; DNA: TGTGCCAGCAATCTACCGAACCGGGAAAAACTGTTTTTT; CDR3: CASNLPNREKLFF
V: TRBV27; size: -; D: -; J: TRBJ2-6; DNA: TGTGCCAGCTCTCTCGAGGGAGGCAGCCTTCCGGATTCTGGGGCCAACGTCCTGACTTTC; CDR3: CASSLEGGSLPDSGANVLTF
V: TRBV5-1; size: -; D: -; J: TRBJ1-4; DNA: TGCGCCAGCAGCTTGGCCGAGTCGGCAGGAGGTGAAAAACTGTTTTTT; CDR3: CASSLAESAGGEKLFF
V: TRBV7-2; size: -; D: TRBD1; J: TRBJ1-1; DNA: TGTGCCAGCAGCTTATCCCGGGACAGCCCTGAAGCTTTCTTT; CDR3: CASSLSRDSPEAFF
V: TRBV6-1; size: -; D: -; J: TRBJ1-1; DNA: TGTGCCAGCAGTGACAGGGTTTCGTGGAACACTGAAGCTTTCTTT; CDR3: CASSDRVSWNTEAFF
V: TRBV27; size: few; D: TRBD1; J: TRBJ1-5; DNA: TGTGCCAGCAGTATAATGGGACAGGAGGTTTTCATAGCCCAGCATTTT; CDR3: CASSIMGQEVFIAQHF
V: TRBV30; size: -; D: TRBD1; J: TRBJ1-4; DNA: TGTGCCTGGAGTCCGGGACAGGCGGAAAAACTGTTTTTT; CDR3: CAWSPGQAEKLFF
V: TRBV4-2; size: -; D: TRBD1; J: TRBJ2-3; DNA: TGTGCCAGCAGCCTACGACAGGGGGCGGAAGATACGCAGTATTTT; CDR3: CASSLRQGAEDTQYF
V: TRBV5-5; size: -; D: TRBD1; J: TRBJ1-2; DNA: TGTGCCAGCAGCTTAAATACAGGGGGGGTCTATGGCTACACCTTC; CDR3: CASSLNTGGVYGYTF
V: TRBV25-1; size: -; D: -; J: TRBJ2-1; DNA: TGTGCCAGCAGTGAATTCGGGGACAATGAGCAGTTCTTC; CDR3: CASSEFGDNEQFF
V: TRBV6-5; size: -; D: -; J: TRBJ2-7; DNA: TGTGCCAGCAGTTACCTTCGGGGCGCGGGGTACGAGCAGTACTTC; CDR3: CASSYLRGAGYEQYF
V: TRBV7-6; size: -; D: TRBD1; J: TRBJ1-5; DNA: TGTGCCAGCAGCTTATATGGACAGGGAAGCAATCAGCCCCAGCATTTT; CDR3: CASSLYGQGSNQPQHF
V: TRBV5-1; size: few; D: -; J: TRBJ1-6; DNA: TGCGCCAGCAGCTTGGCTGGGAGCTCCTATAATTCACCCCTCCACTTT; CDR3: CASSLAGSSYNSPLHF
V: TRBV19; size: once; D: TRBD2; J: TRBJ2-5; DNA: TGTGCCAGTTCTAGCGGGGCCTTCGAGACCCAGTACTTC; CDR3: CASSSGAFETQYF
V: TRBV29-1; size: -; D: -; J: TRBJ1-5; DNA: TGCAGCGTTTCGGACGGGGATCAGCCCCAGCATTTT; CDR3: CSVSDGDQPQHF
V: TRBV6-5; size: -; D: -; J: TRBJ1-1; DNA: TGTGCCAGCAGTTACGAAGGGGAAGTAGCTGAAGCTTTCTTT; CDR3: CASSYEGEVAEAFF
V: TRBV7-2; size: -; D: -; J: TRBJ1-2; DNA: TGTGCCAGCAGCTTAGTCTCCGGGGAGGGCTACACCTTC; CDR3: CASSLVSGEGYTF
V: TRBV5-1; size: -; D: TRBD2; J: TRBJ2-3; DNA: TGCGCCAGCGCCGGGACTAGCGGGGGGACGCGCACAGATACGCAGTATTTT; CDR3: CASAGTSGGTRTDTQYF
V: TRBV27; size: -; D: -; J: TRBJ1-2; DNA: TGTGCCAGCGGGCAGGGGCTCTTCTACACCTTC; CDR3: CASGQGLFYTF
V: TRBV19; size: -; D: TRBD1; J: TRBJ2-7; DNA: TGTGCCAGTAGTATTCGACAGGGGGACTACGAGCAGTACTTC; CDR3: CASSIRQGDYEQYF